The source of this TCR beta chain is a study of blood T cell repertoires in COVID-19. Authors' analysis steps: The assay estimated nucleated cells by amplifying reference gene primers. Produced via immunoSEQ multiplex PCR; TCRdb's table is partial and in-frame only. The V and J calls and clone size were taken over from that table, and D and trimming were inferred from the DNA. The sample records 300,000 to 350,000 clones, approximately 90% being singletons. V gave up 1 base and J gave up 5 bases; unmatched junction bases: 8. The CDR3 loop spans 16 amino acids. Per germline, CDR1 LGHDT and CDR2 YNNKEL (reference sequence).

Sequencing used peripheral blood. This sequence joins TRBV3-1 (or the pseudogene TRBV3-2) and TRBJ2-1; 7 bases map to TRBD1. This TCR was sampled from a woman in her 30s with COVID-19, enrolled during active disease. CDR3 region: CASSQAAAGGHNEQFF. CDR3 DNA: TGTGCCAGCAGCCAAGCGGCTGCAGGGGGTCACAATGAGCAGTTCTTC.